Listed here is a single TCR beta chain. The target antigen is unknown. These data originate in a study of shared clonotypes between healthy human individuals. Whole-study context: There were three CD4 naive, three CD4 memory, two CD8 naive and one CD8 memory plates per donor.

Germline CDR1 and CDR2: SGDLS and YYNGEE. The ends lost 2 bases at V and 2 bases at J; junction bases unmatched: 6. CDR3 length: 16 amino acids. The repertoire was sequenced with immunoSEQ multiplex PCR; TCRdb's copy has only in-frame clones and lacks some. This repertoire shows about 1,800,000 clones, approximately 94% found once; its top ten account for around 1%. Findings and limits, study-wide: The researchers took only blood, and tissue repertoires probably look different. Naive subsets typically showed greater estimated richness than memory subsets. The study found approximately 5% of naive CD4 clonotypes shared across four donors.

In the naive CD8 group, cells lacked CD45RO and were positively selected for CCR7, so terminally differentiated effector memory CD45RA+ cells were left out. The clonotype comes from a man younger than 35 in good health. The chain combines TRBV9 with TRBJ2-2; the match to TRBD2 covers 7 bases. The specimen was naive CD8+ T cells sorted from blood. Here the CDR3 reads CASSVGGRANTGELFF. CDR3 nucleotide sequence: TGTGCCAGCAGCGTCGGTGGGAGGGCCAACACCGGGGAGCTGTTTTTT.